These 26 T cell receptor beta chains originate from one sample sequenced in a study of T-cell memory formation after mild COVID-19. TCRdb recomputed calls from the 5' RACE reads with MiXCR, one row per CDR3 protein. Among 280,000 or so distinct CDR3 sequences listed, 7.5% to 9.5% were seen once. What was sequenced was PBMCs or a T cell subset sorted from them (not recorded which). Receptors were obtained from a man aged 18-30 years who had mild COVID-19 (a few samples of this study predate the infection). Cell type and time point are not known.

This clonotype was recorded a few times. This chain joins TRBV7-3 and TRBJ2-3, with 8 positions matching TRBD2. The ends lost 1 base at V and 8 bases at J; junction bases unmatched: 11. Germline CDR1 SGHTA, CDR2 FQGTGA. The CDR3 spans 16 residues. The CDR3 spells CASSLSAGGASGTQYF. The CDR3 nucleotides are TGTGCCAGCAGCTTAAGCGCCGGGGGGGCCTCGGGTACGCAGTATTTT.

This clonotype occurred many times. The CDR3 bases are TGCGCCAGCAGCCGGCGGGGGTACAATGAGCAGTTCTTC. Translation gives CASSRRGYNEQFF. The chain links TRBV4-1 to TRBJ2-1; 7 bases agree with TRBD2. Germline V lookup: CDR1 MGHRA, CDR2 YSYEKL. The CDR3 covers 13 residues. With V trimmed by 4 bases and J by 4 bases, 1 base remained unmatched.

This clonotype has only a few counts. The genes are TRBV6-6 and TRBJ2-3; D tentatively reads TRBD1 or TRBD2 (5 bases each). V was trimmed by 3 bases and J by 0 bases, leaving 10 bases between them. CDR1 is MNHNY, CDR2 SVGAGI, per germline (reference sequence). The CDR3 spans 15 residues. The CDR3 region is CASSYVGVSTDTQYF. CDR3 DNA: TGTGCCAGCAGTTATGTGGGGGTGAGCACAGATACGCAGTATTTT.

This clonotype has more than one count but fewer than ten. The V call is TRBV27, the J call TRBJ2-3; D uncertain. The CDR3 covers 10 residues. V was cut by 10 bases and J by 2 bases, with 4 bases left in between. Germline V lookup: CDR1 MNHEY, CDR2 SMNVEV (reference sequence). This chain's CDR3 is CATYTDTQYF. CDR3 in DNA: TGTGCCACCTACACAGATACGCAGTATTTT.

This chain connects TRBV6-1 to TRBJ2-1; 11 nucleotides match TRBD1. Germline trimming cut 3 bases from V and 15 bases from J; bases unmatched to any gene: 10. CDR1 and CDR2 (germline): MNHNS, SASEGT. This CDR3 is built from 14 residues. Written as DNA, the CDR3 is TGTGCCAGCAGTGACACCGGGACAGGGGGGGGGCGGTTCTTC. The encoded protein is CASSDTGTGGGRFF.

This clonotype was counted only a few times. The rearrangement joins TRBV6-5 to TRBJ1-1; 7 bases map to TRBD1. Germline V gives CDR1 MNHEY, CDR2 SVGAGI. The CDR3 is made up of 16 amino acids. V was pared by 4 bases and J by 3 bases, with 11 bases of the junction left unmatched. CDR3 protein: CASSSTPTGIDTEAFF. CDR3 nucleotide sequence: TGTGCCAGCAGTTCAACCCCGACAGGGATCGACACTGAAGCTTTCTTT.

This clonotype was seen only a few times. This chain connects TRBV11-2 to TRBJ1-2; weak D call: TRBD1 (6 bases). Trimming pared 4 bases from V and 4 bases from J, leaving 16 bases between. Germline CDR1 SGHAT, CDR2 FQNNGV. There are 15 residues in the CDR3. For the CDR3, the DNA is TGTGCCAGCAGCTCGAACAGGGATTCCCTCTATGGCTACACCTTC. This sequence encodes CASSSNRDSLYGYTF.

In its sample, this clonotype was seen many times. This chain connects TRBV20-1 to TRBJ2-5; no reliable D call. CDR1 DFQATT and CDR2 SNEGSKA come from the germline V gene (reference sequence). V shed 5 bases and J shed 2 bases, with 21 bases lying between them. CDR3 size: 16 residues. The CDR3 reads CSAHVVLLLRQETQYF. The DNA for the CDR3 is TGCAGTGCTCACGTAGTCCTCCTACTTAGGCAAGAGACCCAGTACTTC.

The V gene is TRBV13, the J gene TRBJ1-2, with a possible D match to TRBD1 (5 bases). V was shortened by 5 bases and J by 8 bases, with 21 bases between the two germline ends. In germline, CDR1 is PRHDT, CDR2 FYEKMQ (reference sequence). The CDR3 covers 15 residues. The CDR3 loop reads CASSPSIGTSGGYTF. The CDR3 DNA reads TGTGCCAGCAGCCCCTCCATTGGGACCAGTGGAGGCTACACCTTC.

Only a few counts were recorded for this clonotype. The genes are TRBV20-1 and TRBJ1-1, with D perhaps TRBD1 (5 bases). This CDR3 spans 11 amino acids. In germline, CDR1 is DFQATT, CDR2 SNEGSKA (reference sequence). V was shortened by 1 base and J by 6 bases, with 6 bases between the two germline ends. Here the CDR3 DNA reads TGCAGTGCTAGAGGAGGGGCTGAAGCTTTCTTT. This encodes CSARGGAEAFF.

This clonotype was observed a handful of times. As DNA, the CDR3 is TGCGCCAGCAGCCAAAGAGGGAATTGGCCCCAGCATTTT. Protein product: CASSQRGNWPQHF. V is TRBV4-1 and J is TRBJ1-5; unclear D gene. Germline V gives CDR1 MGHRA, CDR2 YSYEKL. CDR3 size: 13 residues. V was shortened by 2 bases and J by 9 bases, with 11 bases between the two germline ends.

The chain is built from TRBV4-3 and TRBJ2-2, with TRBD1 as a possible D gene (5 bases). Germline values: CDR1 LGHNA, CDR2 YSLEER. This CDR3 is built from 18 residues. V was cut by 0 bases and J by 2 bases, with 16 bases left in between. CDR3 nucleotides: TGCGCCAGCAGCCAAGAAATGTTCAGGACAATCAACACCGGGGAGCTGTTTTTT. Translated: CASSQEMFRTINTGELFF.

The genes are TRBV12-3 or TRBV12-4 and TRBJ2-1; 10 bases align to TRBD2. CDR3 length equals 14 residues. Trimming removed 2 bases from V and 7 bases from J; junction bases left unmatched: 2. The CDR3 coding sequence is TGTGCCAGCAGTTTACTAGCGGGGGTGAATGAGCAGTTCTTC. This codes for CASSLLAGVNEQFF.

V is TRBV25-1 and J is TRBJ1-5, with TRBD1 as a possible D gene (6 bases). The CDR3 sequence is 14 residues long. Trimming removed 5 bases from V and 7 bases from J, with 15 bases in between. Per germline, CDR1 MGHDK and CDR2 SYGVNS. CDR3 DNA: TGTGCCAGCAGTCACCGGGACAACGACCAGCCCCAGCATTTT. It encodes CASSHRDNDQPQHF.

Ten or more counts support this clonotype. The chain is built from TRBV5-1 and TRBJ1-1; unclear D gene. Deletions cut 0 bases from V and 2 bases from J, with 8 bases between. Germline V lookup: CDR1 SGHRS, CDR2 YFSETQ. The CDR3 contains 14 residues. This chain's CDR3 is CASSLAPTNTEAFF. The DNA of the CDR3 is TGCGCCAGCAGCTTGGCCCCCACTAACACTGAAGCTTTCTTT.

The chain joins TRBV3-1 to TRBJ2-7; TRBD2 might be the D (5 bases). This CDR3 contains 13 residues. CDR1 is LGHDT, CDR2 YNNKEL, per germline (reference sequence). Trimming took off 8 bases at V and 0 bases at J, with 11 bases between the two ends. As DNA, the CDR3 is TGTGCCAGCGCGGACTCCATCTCCTACGAGCAGTACTTC. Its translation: CASADSISYEQYF.

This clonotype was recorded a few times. The DNA of the CDR3 is TGTGCCAGCAGACCCGGGACAGGTATACCTGAAGCTTTCTTT. Translated: CASRPGTGIPEAFF. This chain uses TRBV12-3 or TRBV12-4 with TRBJ1-1; the match to TRBD1 covers 8 bases. V lost 6 bases, J lost 6 bases, and 9 bases stayed unmatched. The CDR3 length is 14 residues.

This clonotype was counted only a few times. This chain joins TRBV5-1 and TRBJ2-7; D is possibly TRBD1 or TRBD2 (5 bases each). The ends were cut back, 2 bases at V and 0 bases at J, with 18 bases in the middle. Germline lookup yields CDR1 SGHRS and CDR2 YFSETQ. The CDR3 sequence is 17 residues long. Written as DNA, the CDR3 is TGCGCCAGCAGCTTCCTTAATCGGGACCTCCTCTCCTACGAGCAGTACTTC. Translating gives CASSFLNRDLLSYEQYF.

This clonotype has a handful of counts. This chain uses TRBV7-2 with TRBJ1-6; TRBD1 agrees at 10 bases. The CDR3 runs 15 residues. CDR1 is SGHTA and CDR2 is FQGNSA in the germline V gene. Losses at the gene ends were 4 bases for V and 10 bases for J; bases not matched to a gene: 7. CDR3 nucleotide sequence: TGTGCCAGCAGCTCAATGACAGGGGGCATGTCACCCCTCCACTTT. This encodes CASSSMTGGMSPLHF.

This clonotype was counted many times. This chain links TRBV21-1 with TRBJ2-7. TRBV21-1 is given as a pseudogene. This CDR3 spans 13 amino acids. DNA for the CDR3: TGTGCCAGCAGCCTGGGTACCTCCTACGAGCAGTACTTC. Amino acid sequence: CASSLGTSYEQYF.

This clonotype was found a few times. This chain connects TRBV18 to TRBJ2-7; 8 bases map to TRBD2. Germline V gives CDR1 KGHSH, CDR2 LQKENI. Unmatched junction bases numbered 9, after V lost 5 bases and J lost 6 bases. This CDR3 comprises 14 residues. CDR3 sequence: CASSSTLGRGEQYV. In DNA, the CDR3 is TGTGCCAGCTCATCAACTCTCGGGAGGGGCGAGCAGTACGTC.

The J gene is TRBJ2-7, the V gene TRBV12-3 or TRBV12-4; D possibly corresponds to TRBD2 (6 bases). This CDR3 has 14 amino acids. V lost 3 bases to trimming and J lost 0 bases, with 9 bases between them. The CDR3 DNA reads TGTGCCAGCAGTTTGGGGGGTAGCTCCTACGAGCAGTACGTC. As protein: CASSLGGSSYEQYV.

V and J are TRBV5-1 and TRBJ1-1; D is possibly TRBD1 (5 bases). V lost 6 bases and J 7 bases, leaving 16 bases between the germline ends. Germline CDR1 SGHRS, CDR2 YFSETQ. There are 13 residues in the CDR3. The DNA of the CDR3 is TGCGCCAGCACCCGGGGGAGAGGGTTTGAAGCTTTCTTT. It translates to CASTRGRGFEAFF.

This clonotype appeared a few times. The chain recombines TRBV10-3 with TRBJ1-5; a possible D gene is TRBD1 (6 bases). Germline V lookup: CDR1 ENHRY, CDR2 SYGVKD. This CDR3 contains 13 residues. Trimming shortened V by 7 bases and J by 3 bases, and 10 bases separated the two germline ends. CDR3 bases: TGTGCCATCAATGGACAGTTCAATCAGCCCCAGCATTTT. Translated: CAINGQFNQPQHF.

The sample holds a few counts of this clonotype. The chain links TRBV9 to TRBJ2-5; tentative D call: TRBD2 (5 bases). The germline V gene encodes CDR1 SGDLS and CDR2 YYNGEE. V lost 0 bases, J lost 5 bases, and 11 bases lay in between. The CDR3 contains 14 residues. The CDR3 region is CASSVDGDWETQYF. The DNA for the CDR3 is TGTGCCAGCAGCGTAGACGGGGATTGGGAGACCCAGTACTTC.

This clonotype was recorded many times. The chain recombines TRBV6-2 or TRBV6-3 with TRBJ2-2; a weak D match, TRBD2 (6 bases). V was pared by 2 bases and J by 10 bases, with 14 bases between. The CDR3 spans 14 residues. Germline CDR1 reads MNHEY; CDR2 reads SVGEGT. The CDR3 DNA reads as TGTGCCAGCAGTTACCGACTGGAGGGTACGGAGCTGTTTTTT. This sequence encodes CASSYRLEGTELFF.